Described below is a single T cell receptor (beta chain) sequence and its context. The antigen is not known. The junction departs from germline at one end; a sequencing error may be responsible. The read stops 3 residues short of the end of the CDR3; the missing end is completed from the germline J gene. These data come from a study of T cells in women clearing cervical HPV infection. On the study more broadly: Controls were women whose single incident HPV16 infection cleared within 12 months without precancer or cancer. Study findings and constraints: Repertoire richness, not evenness, was significantly elevated in CIN3+ cases versus controls. Combining TCR richness with V gene abundances gave about 0.87 AUC. Cases carried less TRBV6-7 than controls: roughly 0.12% versus 0.17%.

Here immunoSEQ multiplex PCR was the method, and the copy in TCRdb shows in-frame clones only, minus some. The table counts 46,000 or so clones; about 40% lies in the top ten. There are 15 residues in the CDR3. Looked up from germline, CDR1 is GTSNPN and CDR2 is SVGIG (reference sequence). The source material was blood buffy coat. This clonotype was obtained from a woman between 18 and 75 years old with a cervical HPV16 infection that either progressed to CIN3+ or cleared (not recorded which). The chain is built from TRBV30 and TRBJ1-4; D may be TRBD1 (5 bases). CDR3 residues: CAWSVLAGTKEKLFF. The sequenced part of the CDR3 DNA is TGTGCCTGGAGTGTTTTGGCAGGGACTAAGGAAAAA.